This T cell receptor beta chain was identified in a study of early T cells in non-severe SARS-CoV-2 infection. Study in general: The authors sequenced bulk RNA from unsorted whole blood, leaving chains unpaired.

In its sample, this clonotype was seen many times. Its antigen remains unidentified. Individual cDNA molecules carried attached unique molecular identifiers. TCRdb called the 5' RACE reads again in MiXCR, with one record for every CDR3 protein. In the table there are about 110,000 distinct CDR3 sequences, about 12% of which are singletons. V was clipped by 1 base and J by 4 bases, with 19 bases between them. The CDR3 covers 16 residues. CDR1 is SQVTM and CDR2 is ANQGSEA in the germline V gene. Overall study findings and caveats: In VDJdb matching, anti-spike CD8 responses were favored while private and CD4 specificities went missing.

The material sequenced was whole blood. The receptor was isolated from an adult who was a healthcare worker with PCR-confirmed SARS-CoV-2 infection or an uninfected control (not recorded which). The chain is built from TRBV29-1 and TRBJ1-2, with D perhaps TRBD1 (5 bases). The CDR3 loop is CSVEGGGAHLRYGYTF. CDR3 bases: TGCAGCGTTGAAGGGGGAGGGGCACATCTCCGCTATGGCTACACCTTC.